Each of the 22 T cell receptor beta chains below was sequenced from the same sample in a study of cytomegalovirus exposure and HLA in healthy donors. PCR primers comprised 60 Vbeta and 13 Jbeta primers. Measured with immunoSEQ multiplex PCR; TCRdb has only the in-frame clones, and not every one. Of 150,000 to 180,000 clones listed, about 88% are singletons. Sequencing input: PBMCs. Every receptor here comes from a woman younger than 30 in good health and CMV-seronegative.

The chain recombines TRBV4-2 with TRBJ2-3, with 11 bases identical to TRBD2. Germline V gene lookup returns CDR1 LGHNA and CDR2 YNFKEQ. Unmatched junction bases numbered 7, after V lost 0 bases and J lost 5 bases. The CDR3 covers 17 residues. The CDR3 DNA reads as TGTGCCAGCAGCCAAGAATTGGGACTAGCGGTAGAAGATACGCAGTATTTT. Translating it yields CASSQELGLAVEDTQYF.

The chain combines TRBV28 with TRBJ2-1, with TRBD1 identical over 8 bases. V trimming: 5 bases; J trimming: 9 bases; junction bases outside the gene matches: 12. This CDR3 spans 15 amino acids. Germline values: CDR1 MDHEN, CDR2 SYDVKM. The CDR3 sequence: CASSLGQGARLEQFF. Here the CDR3 DNA reads TGTGCCAGCAGTCTGGGGCAGGGGGCGAGGCTTGAGCAGTTCTTC.

The V call is TRBV4-2, the J call TRBJ2-1; 8 positions match TRBD2. J lost 7 bases, V lost 4 bases, and 9 bases had no gene match. The CDR3 spans 15 residues. CDR1 is LGHNA, CDR2 YNFKEQ, per germline. As DNA, the CDR3 is TGTGCCAGCAGCCCAGAAGCGGGAGTGGAGAATGAGCAGTTCTTC. Translating it yields CASSPEAGVENEQFF.

The chain uses TRBV28 and TRBJ2-5; 10 nucleotides agree with TRBD1. The V and J ends lost 5 bases and 2 bases, in that order; junction bases with no gene match: 5. This CDR3 is built from 15 residues. Germline V CDR1 and CDR2: MDHEN, SYDVKM. CDR3 in amino acids: CASSVGQGTQETQYF. In DNA form, the CDR3 reads TGTGCCAGCAGTGTGGGACAGGGGACTCAAGAGACCCAGTACTTC.

V gene TRBV5-6 combines with J gene TRBJ1-5; D possibly corresponds to TRBD1 (5 bases). The CDR3 loop spans 14 amino acids. Trimming shortened V by 0 bases and J by 3 bases, and 7 bases separated the two germline ends. CDR1 is SGHDT and CDR2 is YYEEEE in the germline V gene. The DNA of the CDR3 is TGTGCCAGCAGCTTGGGACAGTACAATCAGCCCCAGCATTTT. Its protein product is CASSLGQYNQPQHF.

The chain uses TRBV27 and TRBJ2-3, with 9 bases identical to TRBD2. This CDR3 spans 17 amino acids. J was trimmed by 5 bases and V by 4 bases; bases with no gene match: 13. Germline V gene lookup returns CDR1 MNHEY and CDR2 SMNVEV (reference sequence). The CDR3 DNA reads as TGTGCCAGCAGTTCATTTCCCCGATCAGCGGGAGGAGATACGCAGTATTTT. Translating it yields CASSSFPRSAGGDTQYF.

This clone was counted between two and nine times. The chain has TRBV5-1 and TRBJ1-1, with D unresolved. Germline CDR1 SGHRS, CDR2 YFSETQ. The CDR3 is made up of 12 amino acids. The V end was cut by 0 bases, the J end by 4 bases, with 4 bases between. The CDR3 sequence: CASSLDSTEAFF. As DNA, the CDR3 is TGCGCCAGCAGCTTGGACAGCACTGAAGCTTTCTTT.

The genes are TRBV5-5 and TRBJ1-5; D gene unclear. Trimming pared 2 bases from V and 4 bases from J, leaving 10 bases between. Per the germline V gene, CDR1 is SGHKS and CDR2 is YYEKEE (reference sequence). This CDR3 has 14 amino acids. CDR3 bases: TGTGCCAGCAGCTTTGGGCAGCCGAATCAGCCCCAGCATTTT. As protein: CASSFGQPNQPQHF.

The chain couples TRBV5-1 to TRBJ1-4; D is perhaps TRBD1 (5 bases). The germline gives CDR1 SGHRS, CDR2 YFSETQ. Between the trimmed V and J ends, which lost 4 bases and 6 bases, there was a span of 13 bases. The CDR3 covers 14 residues. Written as DNA, the CDR3 is TGCGCCAGCAGCCGCGCGGGGGGAGATGAAAAACTGTTTTTT. This gives the protein CASSRAGGDEKLFF.

J is TRBJ1-3 and V is TRBV10-3, with 7 bases aligning to TRBD1. Germline V gives CDR1 ENHRY, CDR2 SYGVKD. The length of the CDR3 is 18 residues. Trimming removed 4 bases from V and 0 bases from J; junction bases left unmatched: 12. CDR3 in amino acids: CAISATRRGPDSGNTIYF. CDR3 nucleotides: TGTGCCATCAGTGCGACAAGAAGGGGGCCCGACTCTGGAAACACCATATATTTT.

The rearrangement links TRBV5-4 to TRBJ2-4; 12 bases agree with TRBD2. The CDR3 extends over 15 amino acids. J gave up 4 bases and V 1 base, and 0 bases lay outside the gene matches. CDR1 and CDR2 from the germline V gene are SGHNT and YYREEE (reference sequence). The CDR3 nucleotides read TGTGCCAGCAGCTTGACTAGCGGGGGGAAAAACATTCAGTACTTC. Translated, it gives CASSLTSGGKNIQYF.

This chain uses TRBV7-9 with TRBJ1-1; 10 bases are a match to TRBD1. The V and J ends lost 6 bases and 6 bases, in that order; junction bases with no gene match: 7. The CDR3 spans 14 residues. CDR1 is SEHNR and CDR2 is FQNEAQ in the germline V gene (reference sequence). This CDR3 reads CASSSTGGASEAFF. The CDR3 coding sequence is TGTGCCAGCAGTTCGACAGGGGGCGCTTCTGAAGCTTTCTTT.

The chain is built from TRBV29-1 and TRBJ2-4, with a tentative D call TRBD1 (6 bases). This CDR3 is 14 amino acids long. Per the germline V gene, CDR1 is SQVTM and CDR2 is ANQGSEA. Trimming cost V 0 bases and J 3 bases, with 9 bases left between them. This CDR3 is CSVEEVRGKNIQYF. The CDR3 DNA follows: TGCAGCGTTGAAGAGGTCAGGGGCAAAAACATTCAGTACTTC.

This sequence joins TRBV28 and TRBJ1-3; perhaps TRBD1 as D (6 bases). CDR3 length: 16 amino acids. Trimming shortened V by 3 bases and J by 2 bases, and 14 bases separated the two germline ends. The germline gives CDR1 MDHEN, CDR2 SYDVKM. CDR3 in amino acids: CASSLAGDATGNTIYF. CDR3 DNA sequence: TGTGCCAGCAGTTTGGCAGGGGACGCGACTGGAAACACCATATATTTT.

The chain couples TRBV30 to TRBJ2-3, with TRBD1 matching 7 bases. Germline CDR1 is GTSNPN and CDR2 is SVGIG (reference sequence). The CDR3 spans 15 residues. Trimming removed 5 bases from V and 1 base from J; junction bases left unmatched: 9. This CDR3 reads CAWRTKGARTDTQYF. In DNA, the CDR3 is TGTGCCTGGCGAACCAAGGGGGCCCGCACAGATACGCAGTATTTT.

The chain combines TRBV5-1 with TRBJ2-7; 13 bases are shared with TRBD2. The trim removed 4 bases at V and 4 bases at J, leaving 8 bases unmatched. The CDR3 is 16 residues long. The germline gives CDR1 SGHRS, CDR2 YFSETQ. CDR3 sequence: CASSPPGLAGAYEQYF. The CDR3 DNA reads as TGCGCCAGCAGCCCGCCTGGACTAGCGGGAGCTTACGAGCAGTACTTC.

V gene TRBV30 combines with J gene TRBJ1-4, with TRBD1 matching over 7 bases. Germline V lookup: CDR1 GTSNPN, CDR2 SVGIG (reference sequence). J gave up 7 bases and V 0 bases, and 2 bases lay outside the gene matches. CDR3 length equals 13 residues. CDR3 bases: TGTGCCTGGAGTGTAAACAGGGGTGAAAAACTGTTTTTT. Translated, it gives CAWSVNRGEKLFF.

The chain has TRBV28 and TRBJ1-1; a possible D gene is TRBD1 (5 bases). The CDR3 extends over 12 amino acids. V lost 5 bases and J lost 3, with 7 bases in between. In germline, CDR1 is MDHEN, CDR2 SYDVKM. The CDR3: CASSLGDTEAFF. CDR3 coding DNA: TGTGCCAGCAGTCTAGGGGACACTGAAGCTTTCTTT.

This clone was picked up a small number of times. The junction shows a germline mismatch at one end, possibly a read error. The chain couples TRBV28 to TRBJ1-5; 8 bases align to TRBD1. The germline gives CDR1 MDHEN, CDR2 SYDVKM. The CDR3 is 12 amino acids. The CDR3 coding sequence is TGTGCCAGCAGTTCCGCCGGACAGGGAGACTTTTTT. Translation gives CASSSAGQGDFF.

The chain carries TRBV28 and TRBJ1-2; D is possibly TRBD1 (6 bases). This CDR3 spans 13 amino acids. The V and J ends lost 8 bases and 2 bases respectively, with 12 bases between them. Germline values: CDR1 MDHEN, CDR2 SYDVKM. As DNA, the CDR3 is TGTGCCAGCGCGGGGGGCGTGAACTATGGCTACACCTTC. Protein product: CASAGGVNYGYTF.

V and J are TRBV7-6 and TRBJ2-7, with TRBD1 identical over 7 bases. Germline assignment: CDR1 SGHVS and CDR2 FNYEAQ. The J segment lost 1 base and the V segment lost 5 bases, leaving 5 bases of the junction unmatched. The CDR3 is made up of 14 amino acids. The CDR3 region has the DNA TGTGCCAGCAGCACTATACAGGGGTCCTACGAGCAGTACTTC. Translated: CASSTIQGSYEQYF.

The chain has TRBV4-1 and TRBJ1-1; 7 bases fit TRBD1. The CDR3 runs to 17 residues. J lost 1 base, V lost 2 bases, and 10 bases had no gene match. CDR1 and CDR2 from the germline V gene are MGHRA and YSYEKL. CDR3 sequence reads: CASSQKQGFEWNTEAFF. The CDR3 DNA sequence: TGCGCCAGCAGCCAAAAACAGGGGTTTGAGTGGAACACTGAAGCTTTCTTT.